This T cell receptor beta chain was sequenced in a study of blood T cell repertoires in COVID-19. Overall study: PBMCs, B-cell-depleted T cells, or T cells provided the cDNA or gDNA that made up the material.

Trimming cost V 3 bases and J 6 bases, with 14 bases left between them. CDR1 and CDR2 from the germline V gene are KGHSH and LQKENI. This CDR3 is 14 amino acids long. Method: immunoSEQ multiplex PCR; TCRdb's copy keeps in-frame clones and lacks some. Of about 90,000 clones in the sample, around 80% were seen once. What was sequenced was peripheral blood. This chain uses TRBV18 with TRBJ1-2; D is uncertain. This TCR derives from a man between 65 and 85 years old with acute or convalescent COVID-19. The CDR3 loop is CASSPTPVGHGYTF. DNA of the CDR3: TGTGCCAGCTCACCCACCCCAGTTGGGCATGGCTACACCTTC.